One sample yielded the 9 T cell receptor beta chains listed below, sequenced in a study of T cell responses to AZD1222 COVID-19 vaccine. TCRdb's table, derived via immunoSEQ multiplex PCR, lists solely in-frame clones and lacks some. The repertoire holds approximately 73,000 clones, roughly 85% seen once, with about 3.1% in the top ten. This specimen was peripheral blood, taken on day 0 of AZD1222 vaccination. These receptors all come from an adult in good health.

This clone has just a few counts. The chain links TRBV3-1 (or the pseudogene TRBV3-2) to TRBJ1-2; D is perhaps TRBD1 (6 bases). The germline V gene has CDR1 LGHDT and CDR2 YNNKEL (reference sequence). The CDR3 runs to 14 residues. Deletions cut 5 bases from V and 5 bases from J, with 15 bases between. In nucleotides, the CDR3 is TGTGCCAGCAGCAATTCCGGGACATCGTATGGCTACACCTTC. Amino acids: CASSNSGTSYGYTF.

The chain joins TRBV6-1 to TRBJ2-7; D is unclear. Trimming removed 1 base at V and 3 bases at J, with 7 bases between. Per germline, CDR1 MNHNS and CDR2 SASEGT. This CDR3 comprises 13 residues. CDR3 amino acids: CASSEEDHYEQYF. CDR3 DNA: TGTGCCAGCAGTGAAGAAGACCACTACGAGCAGTACTTC.

This chain uses TRBV25-1 with TRBJ1-5; no clear D. The CDR3 extends over 15 amino acids. The V gene's germline CDR1 is MGHDK and CDR2 SYGVNS. The V gene lost 9 bases and the J gene lost 3 bases, with 18 bases spanning the gap. The CDR3 coding sequence is TGTGCCAGTGCAGCAGCAGGCGGACCCAATCAGCCCCAGCATTTT. It specifies CASAAAGGPNQPQHF.

The chain links TRBV27 to TRBJ1-2; no definite D call. The length of the CDR3 is 16 residues. Trimming pared 0 bases from V and 2 bases from J, leaving 13 bases between. Germline CDR1 MNHEY, CDR2 SMNVEV (reference sequence). CDR3 nucleotides: TGTGCCAGCAGTTTATCCTGGTCTGCAGCAAACTATGGCTACACCTTC. Translating it yields CASSLSWSAANYGYTF.

The V and J genes are TRBV5-4 and TRBJ2-3; D tentatively fits TRBD1 or TRBD2 (6 bases each). The V end was cut by 2 bases, the J end by 6 bases, with 16 bases between. The CDR3 contains 15 residues. Germline CDR1 and CDR2: SGHNT and YYREEE (reference sequence). CDR3 nucleotide sequence: TGTGCCAGCAGCTTTACGGGGGCCGGTACCGATACGCAGTATTTT. This gives the protein CASSFTGAGTDTQYF.

This chain joins TRBV5-1 and TRBJ2-7; the match to TRBD2 covers 14 bases. Germline V CDR1 and CDR2: SGHRS, YFSETQ. There are 17 residues in the CDR3. The V gene end was trimmed by 4 bases and the J gene end by 1 base; junction bases not matched to a gene: 7. CDR3 sequence reads: CASSQGLAGAGSYEQYF. DNA of the CDR3: TGCGCCAGCAGCCAGGGACTAGCGGGAGCGGGGTCCTACGAGCAGTACTTC.

The rearrangement uses TRBV12-5 and TRBJ2-1; 7 positions match TRBD2. Unmatched junction bases numbered 7, after V lost 1 base and J lost 4 bases. The V gene's germline CDR1 is LGHNT and CDR2 FRNRAP. This CDR3 region has 16 residues. The CDR3: CASGLEIGGTYNEQFF. DNA for the CDR3: TGTGCTAGTGGTTTGGAAATCGGGGGGACTTACAATGAGCAGTTCTTC.

Details on this clone: Relative to the germline gene, one junction end is altered; a read error may explain this. The chain joins TRBV27 to TRBJ1-2; 10 bases are a match to TRBD1. The germline gives CDR1 MNHEY, CDR2 SMNVEV (reference sequence). This CDR3 region has 14 residues. In nucleotides, the CDR3 is TGTGCCAGCAGACGGACAGGGGGGTTTTATGACTACACCTTC. Residues: CASRRTGGFYDYTF.

As to this clone: Other DNA sequences in the same sample also yield this CDR3. The J gene is TRBJ1-1, the V gene TRBV19, with D hard to call. The CDR3 length is 13 residues. Germline V CDR1 and CDR2: LNHDA, SQIVND (reference sequence). Deletions cut 3 bases from V and 3 bases from J, with 8 bases between. Here the CDR3 reads CASSIKGDTEAFF. In DNA, the CDR3 is TGTGCCAGTAGTATTAAGGGAGACACTGAAGCTTTCTTT.